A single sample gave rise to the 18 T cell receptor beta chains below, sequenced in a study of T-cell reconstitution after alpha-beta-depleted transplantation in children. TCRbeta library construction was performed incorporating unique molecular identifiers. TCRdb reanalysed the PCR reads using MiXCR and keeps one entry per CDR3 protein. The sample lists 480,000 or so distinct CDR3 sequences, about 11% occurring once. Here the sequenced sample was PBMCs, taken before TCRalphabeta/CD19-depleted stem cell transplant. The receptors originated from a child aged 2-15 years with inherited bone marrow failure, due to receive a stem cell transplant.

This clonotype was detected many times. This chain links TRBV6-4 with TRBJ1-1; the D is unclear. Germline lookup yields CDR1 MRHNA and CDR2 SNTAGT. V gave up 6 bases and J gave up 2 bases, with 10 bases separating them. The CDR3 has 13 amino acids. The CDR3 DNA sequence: TGTGCCAGCAGAAAACAGATCAACACTGAAGCTTTCTTT. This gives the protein CASRKQINTEAFF.

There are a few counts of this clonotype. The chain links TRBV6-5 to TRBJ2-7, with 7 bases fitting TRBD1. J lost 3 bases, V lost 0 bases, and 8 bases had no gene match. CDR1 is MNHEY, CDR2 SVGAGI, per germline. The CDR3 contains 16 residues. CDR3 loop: CASSYSTGPRFYEQYF. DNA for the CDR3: TGTGCCAGCAGTTACTCGACAGGGCCCCGTTTCTACGAGCAGTACTTC.

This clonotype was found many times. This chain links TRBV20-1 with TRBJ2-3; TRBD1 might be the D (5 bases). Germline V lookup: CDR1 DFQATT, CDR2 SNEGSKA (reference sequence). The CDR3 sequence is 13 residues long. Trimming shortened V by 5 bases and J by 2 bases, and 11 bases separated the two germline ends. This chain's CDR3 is CSAHKDTTDTQYF. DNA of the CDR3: TGCAGTGCTCATAAGGACACCACAGATACGCAGTATTTT.

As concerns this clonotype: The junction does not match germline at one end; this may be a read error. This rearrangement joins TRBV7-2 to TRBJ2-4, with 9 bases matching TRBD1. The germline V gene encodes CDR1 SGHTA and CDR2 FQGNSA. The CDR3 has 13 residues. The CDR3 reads CASSPGQGNIEYF. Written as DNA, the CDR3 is TGTGCCAGCAGCCCGGGACAGGGAAACATTGAGTACTTC.

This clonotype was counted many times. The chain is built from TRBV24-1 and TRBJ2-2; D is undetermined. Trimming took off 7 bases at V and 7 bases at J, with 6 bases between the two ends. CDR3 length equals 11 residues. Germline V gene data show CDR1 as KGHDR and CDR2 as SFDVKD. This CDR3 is CATRDIGELFF. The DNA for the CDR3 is TGTGCCACCAGAGATATCGGGGAGCTGTTTTTT.

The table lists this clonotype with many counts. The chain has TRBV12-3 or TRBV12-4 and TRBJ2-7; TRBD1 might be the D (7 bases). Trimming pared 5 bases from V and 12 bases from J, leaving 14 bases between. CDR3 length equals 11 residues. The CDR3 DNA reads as TGTGCCAGCAGTCCACAGGGGACTTTGTACTTC. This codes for CASSPQGTLYF.

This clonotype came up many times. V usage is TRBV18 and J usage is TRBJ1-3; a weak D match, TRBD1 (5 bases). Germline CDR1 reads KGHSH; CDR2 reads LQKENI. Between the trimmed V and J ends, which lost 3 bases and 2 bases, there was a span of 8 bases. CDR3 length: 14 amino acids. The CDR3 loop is CASSPPGAGNTIYF. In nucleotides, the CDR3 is TGTGCCAGCTCACCGCCGGGGGCTGGAAACACCATATATTTT. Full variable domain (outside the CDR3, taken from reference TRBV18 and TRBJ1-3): NAGVMQNPRHLVRRRGQEARLRCSPMKGHSHVYWYRQLPEEGLKFMVYLQKENIIDESGMPKERFSAEFPKEGPSILRIQQVVRGDSAAYFCASSPPGAGNTIYFGEGSWLTVV.

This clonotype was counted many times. The DNA of the CDR3 is TGTGCCAGCAGCTCCAACAGGGGGCAAGGGGAGACCCAGTACTTC. Encoded protein: CASSSNRGQGETQYF. The rearrangement joins TRBV7-6 to TRBJ2-5; TRBD1 aligns across 9 bases. The germline V gene has CDR1 SGHVS and CDR2 FNYEAQ. The CDR3 length is 15 residues. Losses at the gene ends were 4 bases for V and 5 bases for J; bases not matched to a gene: 8.

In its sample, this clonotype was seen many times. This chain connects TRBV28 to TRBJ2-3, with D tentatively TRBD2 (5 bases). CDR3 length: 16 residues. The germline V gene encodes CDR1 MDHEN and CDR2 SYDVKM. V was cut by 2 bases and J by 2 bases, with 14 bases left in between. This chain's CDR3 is CASSLGLALPTDTQYF. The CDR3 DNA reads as TGTGCCAGCAGTTTAGGTCTAGCTCTTCCCACAGATACGCAGTATTTT.

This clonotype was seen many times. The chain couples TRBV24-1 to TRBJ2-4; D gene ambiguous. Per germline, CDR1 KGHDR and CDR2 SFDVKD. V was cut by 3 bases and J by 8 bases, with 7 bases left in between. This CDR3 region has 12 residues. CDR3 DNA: TGTGCCACCAGTGATGGTTTGGACATTCAGTACTTC. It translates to CATSDGLDIQYF.

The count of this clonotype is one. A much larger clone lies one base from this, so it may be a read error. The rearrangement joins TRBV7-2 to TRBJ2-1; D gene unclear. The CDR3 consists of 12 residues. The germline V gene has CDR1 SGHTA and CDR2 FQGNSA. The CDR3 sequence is CASTVPLGEKFF. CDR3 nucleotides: TGTGCCAGCACCGTCCCTTTGGGTGAGAAGTTCTTC.

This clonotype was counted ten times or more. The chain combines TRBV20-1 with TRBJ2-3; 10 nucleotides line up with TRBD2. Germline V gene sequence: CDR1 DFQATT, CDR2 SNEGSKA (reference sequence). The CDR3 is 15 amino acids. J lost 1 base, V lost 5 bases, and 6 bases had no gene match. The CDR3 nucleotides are TGCAGTGCTGCCGGTGGGACTAGCGGCACAGATACGCAGTATTTT. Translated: CSAAGGTSGTDTQYF.

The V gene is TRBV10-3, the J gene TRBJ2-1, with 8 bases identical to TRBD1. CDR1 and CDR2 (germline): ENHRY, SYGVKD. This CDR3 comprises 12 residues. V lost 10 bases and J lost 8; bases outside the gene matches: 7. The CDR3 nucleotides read TGTGCCACCGAGGACAGGGTGTATGAGCAGTTCTTC. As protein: CATEDRVYEQFF.

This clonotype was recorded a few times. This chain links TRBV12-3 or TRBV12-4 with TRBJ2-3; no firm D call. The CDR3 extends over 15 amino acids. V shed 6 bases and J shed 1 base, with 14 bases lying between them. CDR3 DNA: TGTGCCAGCAGCCTAAGCGCCCTCGGCACAGATACGCAGTATTTT. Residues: CASSLSALGTDTQYF.

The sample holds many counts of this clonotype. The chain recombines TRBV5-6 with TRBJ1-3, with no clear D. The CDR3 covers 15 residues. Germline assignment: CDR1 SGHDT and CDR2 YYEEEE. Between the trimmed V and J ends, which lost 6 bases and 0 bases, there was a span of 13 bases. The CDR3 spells CASKDGPLSGNTIYF. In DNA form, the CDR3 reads TGTGCCAGCAAGGATGGTCCGCTCTCTGGAAACACCATATATTTT.

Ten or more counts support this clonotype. The CDR3 here is CAISPSGVDQYF. The CDR3 nucleotides read TGTGCCATCAGTCCCTCCGGGGTGGACCAGTACTTC. The genes are TRBV10-3 and TRBJ2-5, with a tentative D call TRBD2 (5 bases). Per germline, CDR1 ENHRY and CDR2 SYGVKD. This CDR3 is built from 12 residues. V lost 5 bases to trimming and J lost 10 bases, with 14 bases between them.

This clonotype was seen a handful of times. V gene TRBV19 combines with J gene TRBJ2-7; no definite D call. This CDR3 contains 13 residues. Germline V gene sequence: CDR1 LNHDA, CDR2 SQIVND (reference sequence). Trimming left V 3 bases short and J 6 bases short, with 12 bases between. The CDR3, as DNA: TGTGCCAGTAGTATTGGGAACCCGGGCGAGCAGTACTTC. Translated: CASSIGNPGEQYF.

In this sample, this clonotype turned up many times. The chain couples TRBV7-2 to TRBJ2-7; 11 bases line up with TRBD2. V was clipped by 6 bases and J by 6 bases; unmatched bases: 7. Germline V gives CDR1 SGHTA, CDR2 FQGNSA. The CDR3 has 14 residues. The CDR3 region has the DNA TGTGCCAGCAGGATTAGCGGGAGGGCCGTCGAGCAGTACTTC. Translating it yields CASRISGRAVEQYF. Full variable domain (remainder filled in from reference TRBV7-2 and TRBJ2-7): GAGVSQSPSNKVTEKGKDVELRCDPISGHTALYWYRQSLGQGLEFLIYFQGNSAPDKSGLPSDRFSAERTGGSVSTLTIQRTQQEDSAVYLCASRISGRAVEQYFGPGTRLTVT.